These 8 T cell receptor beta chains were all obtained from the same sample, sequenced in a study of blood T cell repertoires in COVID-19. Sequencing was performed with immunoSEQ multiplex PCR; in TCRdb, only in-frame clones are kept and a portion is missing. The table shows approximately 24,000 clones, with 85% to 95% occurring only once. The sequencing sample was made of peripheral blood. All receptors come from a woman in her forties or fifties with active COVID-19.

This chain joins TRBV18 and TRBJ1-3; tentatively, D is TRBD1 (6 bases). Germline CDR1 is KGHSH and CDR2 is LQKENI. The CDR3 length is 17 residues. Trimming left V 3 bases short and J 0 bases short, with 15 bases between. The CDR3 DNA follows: TGTGCCAGCTCACCTCTACAGGGTGGGGGCTCTGGAAACACCATATATTTT. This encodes CASSPLQGGGSGNTIYF.

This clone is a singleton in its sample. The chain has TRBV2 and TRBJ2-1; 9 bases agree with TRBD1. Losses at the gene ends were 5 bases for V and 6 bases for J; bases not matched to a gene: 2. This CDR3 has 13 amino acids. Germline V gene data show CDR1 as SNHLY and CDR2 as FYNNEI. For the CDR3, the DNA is TGTGCCAGCAGTTCGACAGGGGGCAATGAGCAGTTCTTC. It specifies CASSSTGGNEQFF.

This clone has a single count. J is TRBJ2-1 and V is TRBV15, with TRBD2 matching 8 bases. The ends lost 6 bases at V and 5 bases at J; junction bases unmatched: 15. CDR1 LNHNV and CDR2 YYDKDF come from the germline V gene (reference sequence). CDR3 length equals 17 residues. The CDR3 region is CATSYAGGRGFHNEQFF. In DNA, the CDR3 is TGTGCCACCAGTTATGCGGGGGGCCGGGGGTTCCACAATGAGCAGTTCTTC. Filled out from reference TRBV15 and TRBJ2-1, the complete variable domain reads DAMVIQNPRYQVTQFGKPVTLSCSQTLNHNVMYWYQQKSSQAPKLLFHYYDKDFNNEADTPDNFQSRRPNTSFCFLDIRSPGLGDTAMYLCATSYAGGRGFHNEQFFGPGTRLTVL.

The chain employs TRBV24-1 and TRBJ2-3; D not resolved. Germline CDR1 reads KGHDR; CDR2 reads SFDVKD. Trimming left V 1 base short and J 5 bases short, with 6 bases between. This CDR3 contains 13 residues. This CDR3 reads CATSDLSVDTQYF. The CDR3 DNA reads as TGTGCCACCAGTGATTTATCGGTAGATACGCAGTATTTT.

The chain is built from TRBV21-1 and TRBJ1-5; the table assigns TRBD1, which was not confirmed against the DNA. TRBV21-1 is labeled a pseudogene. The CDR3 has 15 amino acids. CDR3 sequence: CASSLPGGREQPQHF. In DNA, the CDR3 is TGTGCCAGCAGCTTACCAGGGGGGCGGGAACAGCCCCAGCATTTT.

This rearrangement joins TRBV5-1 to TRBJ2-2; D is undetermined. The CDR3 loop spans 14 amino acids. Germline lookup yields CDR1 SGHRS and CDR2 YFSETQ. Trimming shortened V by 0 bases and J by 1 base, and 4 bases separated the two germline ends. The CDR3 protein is CASSLALNTGELFF. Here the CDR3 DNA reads TGCGCCAGCAGCTTGGCCCTGAACACCGGGGAGCTGTTTTTT.

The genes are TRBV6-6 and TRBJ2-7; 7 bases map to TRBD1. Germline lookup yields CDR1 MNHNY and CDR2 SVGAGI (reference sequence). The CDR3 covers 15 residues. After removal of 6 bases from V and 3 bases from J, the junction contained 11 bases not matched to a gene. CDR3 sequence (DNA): TGTGCCAGCAGCCCCGCCCTGACAGGGAGCTACGAGCAGTACGTC. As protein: CASSPALTGSYEQYV.

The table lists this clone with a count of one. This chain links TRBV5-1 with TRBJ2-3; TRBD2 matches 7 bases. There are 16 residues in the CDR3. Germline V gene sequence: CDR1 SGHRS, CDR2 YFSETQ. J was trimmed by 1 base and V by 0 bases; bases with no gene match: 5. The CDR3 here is CASSLGLAPGTDTQYF. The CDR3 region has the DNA TGCGCCAGCAGCTTGGGACTAGCCCCAGGCACAGATACGCAGTATTTT.